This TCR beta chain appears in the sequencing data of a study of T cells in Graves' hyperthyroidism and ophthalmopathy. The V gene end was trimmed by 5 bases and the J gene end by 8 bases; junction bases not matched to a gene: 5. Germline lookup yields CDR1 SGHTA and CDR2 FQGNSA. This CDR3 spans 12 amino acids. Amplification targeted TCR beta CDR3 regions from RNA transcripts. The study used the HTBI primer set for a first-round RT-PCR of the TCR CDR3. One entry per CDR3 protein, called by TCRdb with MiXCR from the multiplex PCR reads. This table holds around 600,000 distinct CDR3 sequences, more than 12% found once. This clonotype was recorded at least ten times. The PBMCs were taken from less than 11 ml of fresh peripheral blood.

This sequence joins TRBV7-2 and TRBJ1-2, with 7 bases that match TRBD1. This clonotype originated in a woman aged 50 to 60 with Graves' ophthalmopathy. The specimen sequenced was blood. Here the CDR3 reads CASSPRQGGYTF. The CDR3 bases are TGTGCCAGCAGCCCGCGACAGGGCGGCTACACCTTC.